This TCR beta chain was profiled in a study of response to subunit inactivated influenza vaccine. This clonotype was seen a few times. Its antigen is unidentified. V shed 0 bases and J shed 4 bases, with 10 bases lying between them. The germline V gene has CDR1 SQVTM and CDR2 ANQGSEA. The CDR3 sequence is 14 residues long. Study results and caveats: The authors offered the suggestion that each seasonal influenza vaccination recruits few new T cells.

Using its own MiXCR run on the RT-PCR reads, TCRdb lists one record per CDR3 protein. This sample has 400,000 to 550,000 distinct CDR3 sequences; approximately 24% occur once, and the top ten carry 1.9%. The chain uses TRBV29-1 and TRBJ1-3; D uncertain. This specimen was CD4+ T cells sorted from PBMCs, taken 5 days after vaccination. This TCR derives from a man aged 45-65 years who received an inactivated influenza vaccine. CDR3 nucleotides: TGCAGCGTTGAAGATCTTCCCAAAGGAAACACCATATATTTT. Translated: CSVEDLPKGNTIYF.